Listed below are T cell receptor beta chains from one sample, sequenced in a study of T cell responses to AZD1222 COVID-19 vaccine. Profiling relied on immunoSEQ multiplex PCR, and the TCRdb table lists in-frame clones only, not all of them. This table has 78,000 or so clones, 88% appearing once. The sequences come from peripheral blood, collected on day 0 of AZD1222 vaccination. The receptors were sampled from an adult in good health. CDR3s include the opening cysteine and the closing phenylalanine or tryptophan. The D gene is left open where the match is weak. Clone sizes are given selectively: once, few, many, or a class where the clone is expanded.

D gene,CDR3 length,J gene,clone size,V gene,CDR3 protein,CDR3 DNA
TRBD2,16,TRBJ2-3,-,TRBV2,CASSDLAGGKIDTQYF,TGTGCCAGCAGTGATCTCGCGGGAGGTAAAATAGATACGCAGTATTTT
-,14,TRBJ1-1,-,TRBV5-6,CASSWAAANTEAFF,TGTGCCAGCAGCTGGGCGGCCGCTAACACTGAAGCTTTCTTT
TRBD1,14,TRBJ1-2,-,TRBV7-2,CASSLYGTGDGYTF,TGTGCCAGCAGCTTATATGGGACAGGGGACGGCTACACCTTC
TRBD2,16,TRBJ2-3,few,TRBV20-1,CSASLRLAGDADTQYF,TGCAGTGCTAGTCTGCGACTAGCGGGAGACGCAGATACGCAGTATTTT
TRBD2,16,TRBJ2-7,few,TRBV11-2,CASSLGTSGRSYEQYF,TGTGCCAGCAGCCTTGGGACTAGCGGGCGATCCTACGAGCAGTACTTC
TRBD2,17,TRBJ2-1,-,TRBV10-3,CAISVGGGRGDFNEQFF,TGTGCCATCAGTGTCGGTGGCGGGAGGGGGGATTTCAATGAGCAGTTCTTC
-,13,TRBJ2-7,-,TRBV3-1/TRBV3-2,CASSQLRGYEQYF,TGTGCCAGCAGCCAACTCAGGGGTTACGAGCAGTACTTC
-,13,TRBJ1-1,-,TRBV27,CASSFRGGTEAFF,TGTGCCAGCAGTTTTCGAGGGGGCACTGAAGCTTTCTTT
TRBD1,16,TRBJ2-2,-,TRBV7-8,CASSQTRDRPTGELFF,TGTGCCAGCAGCCAAACTCGGGACAGGCCGACCGGGGAGCTGTTTTTT
-,15,TRBJ1-1,-,TRBV6-5,CASSYTGSMNTEAFF,TGTGCCAGCAGTTACACAGGGAGTATGAACACTGAAGCTTTCTTT
-,11,TRBJ2-3,-,TRBV27,CASSLGDTQYF,TGTGCCAGCAGTTTGGGAGATACGCAGTATTTT
-,14,TRBJ2-5,-,TRBV6-5,CASTLGAGQETQYF,TGTGCCAGCACCCTGGGGGCCGGTCAAGAGACCCAGTACTTC
TRBD1,16,TRBJ1-3,-,TRBV9,CASSVGDRVFGNTIYF,TGTGCCAGCAGCGTAGGTGACAGGGTCTTTGGAAACACCATATATTTT
-,11,TRBJ2-7,-,TRBV5-6,CASSLVDEQYF,TGTGCCAGCAGCTTGGTTGACGAGCAGTACTTC
-,12,TRBJ1-2,-,TRBV30,CAWTYGVQGYTF,TGTGCCTGGACCTACGGGGTTCAGGGCTACACCTTC
TRBD1,15,TRBJ1-3,-,TRBV9,CASSVHTGVGNTIYF,TGTGCCAGCAGCGTGCACACAGGGGTTGGAAACACCATATATTTT
TRBD1,15,TRBJ1-6,-,TRBV5-1,CASSLDTGGRSPLHF,TGCGCCAGCAGCTTGGATACAGGGGGCCGGTCACCCCTCCACTTT
TRBD2,14,TRBJ2-5,-,TRBV28,CASSLGEGLETQYF,TGTGCCAGCAGTTTGGGGGAGGGCCTGGAGACCCAGTACTTC
TRBD1,15,TRBJ1-6,once,TRBV5-6,CASSFGQGSYSPLHF,TGTGCCAGCAGCTTTGGACAGGGATCCTATTCACCCCTCCACTTT
-,15,TRBJ1-6,few,TRBV30,CAWTISGTANSPLHF,TGTGCCTGGACTATATCCGGGACGGCTAATTCACCCCTCCACTTT
-,15,TRBJ1-3,once,TRBV9,CASSVGTDSGNTIYF,TGTGCCAGCAGCGTAGGGACGGACTCTGGAAACACCATATATTTT
TRBD2,15,TRBJ2-7,-,TRBV5-4,CASSRTSGGSYEQYF,TGTGCCAGCAGCCGAACTAGCGGGGGGTCTTACGAGCAGTACTTC
-,16,TRBJ1-4,-,TRBV14,CASSQGRSATNEKLFF,TGTGCCAGCAGCCAGGGACGGAGTGCAACTAATGAAAAACTGTTTTTT
TRBD2,17,TRBJ2-2,-,TRBV25-1,CASSAKSGAPRPGELFF,TGTGCCAGCAGTGCAAAAAGCGGGGCCCCCCGGCCCGGGGAGCTGTTTTTT
-,14,TRBJ2-3,-,TRBV5-1,CASSSGLATDTQYF,TGCGCCAGCAGCTCGGGGTTAGCCACAGATACGCAGTATTTT
-,13,TRBJ2-1,-,TRBV11-1,CASSLGRADEQFF,TGTGCCAGCAGCTTAGGACGAGCTGATGAGCAGTTCTTC
-,14,TRBJ2-3,few,TRBV6-5,CASSLGPLRDTQYF,TGTGCCAGCAGTTTGGGACCCCTCCGGGATACGCAGTATTTT
TRBD2,15,TRBJ2-1,-,TRBV2,CASSLRLAGYNEQFF,TGTGCCAGCAGCCTGAGACTAGCGGGCTACAATGAGCAGTTCTTC
-,17,TRBJ1-5,once,TRBV6-1,CASSETRGFVSNQPQHF,TGTGCCAGCAGTGAAACCAGGGGTTTCGTAAGCAATCAGCCCCAGCATTTT
-,14,TRBJ1-3,-,TRBV6-2/TRBV6-3,CASSYSRRRDTIYF,TGTGCCAGCAGTTACTCGAGACGACGGGACACCATATATTTT
-,15,TRBJ2-2,-,TRBV7-6,CASSSYTGHTGELFF,TGTGCCAGCAGCTCTTATACCGGGCACACCGGGGAGCTGTTTTTT
TRBD2,19,TRBJ2-7,-,TRBV4-2,CASSQGDYEVSGIFYEQYF,TGTGCCAGCAGCCAAGGGGACTACGAAGTAAGCGGGATTTTCTACGAGCAGTACTTC
TRBD2,17,TRBJ2-1,-,TRBV10-2,CASSDLALAGKNNEQFF,TGCGCCAGCAGTGATCTCGCTCTAGCGGGGAAAAACAATGAGCAGTTCTTC
-,13,TRBJ1-5,-,TRBV28,CASSRWGAQPQHF,TGTGCCAGCAGTCGGTGGGGGGCTCAGCCCCAGCATTTT
TRBD1,15,TRBJ1-6,once,TRBV7-2,CASSPRQGKNSPLHF,TGTGCCAGCAGTCCGAGACAGGGGAAAAATTCACCCCTCCACTTT
-,13,TRBJ1-6,-,TRBV6-1,CASSEAPPGSLHF,TGTGCCAGCAGTGAAGCGCCCCCCGGGAGCCTCCACTTT
-,15,TRBJ2-7,-,TRBV6-5,CASSFDWRDRYEQYF,TGTGCCAGCAGTTTCGACTGGCGTGATCGCTACGAGCAGTACTTC
-,13,TRBJ2-7,-,TRBV28,CASSQTQTYEQYF,TGTGCCAGCAGCCAGACACAAACCTACGAGCAGTACTTC
-,18,TRBJ2-7,-,TRBV28,CASSLPRGWGAGVYEQYF,TGTGCCAGCAGTTTACCCCGCGGGTGGGGAGCCGGCGTGTACGAGCAGTACTTC
TRBD2,15,TRBJ2-1,-,TRBV5-1,CASSGGLAAYNEQFF,TGCGCCAGCAGCGGCGGACTAGCGGCGTACAATGAGCAGTTCTTC
TRBD2,16,TRBJ2-1,once,TRBV6-1,CASSEIAGASYNEQFF,TGTGCCAGCAGTGAGATAGCGGGAGCCTCCTACAATGAGCAGTTCTTC
-,14,TRBJ1-4,-,TRBV28,CASRAAGVKEKLFF,TGTGCCAGCAGAGCTGCAGGGGTGAAAGAAAAACTGTTTTTT
-,14,TRBJ2-7,-,TRBV9,CASSVGSTSYEQYF,TGTGCCAGCAGCGTCGGATCAACCTCCTACGAGCAGTACTTC
-,12,TRBJ2-3,-,TRBV4-2,CASSQDTVTQYF,TGTGCCAGCAGCCAAGATACGGTTACGCAGTATTTT
-,15,TRBJ1-1,once,TRBV24-1,CATADSRTGNTEAFF,TGTGCCACCGCAGATTCACGGACGGGGAACACTGAAGCTTTCTTT
-,13,TRBJ1-5,-,TRBV30,CAWSVDRSSPQHF,TGTGCCTGGAGTGTAGACAGATCTTCCCCCCAGCATTTT